A selection of T cell receptor beta chains follows, all from one sample in a study of T cells expressing NK-cell markers. One entry per CDR3 protein, without DNA, is what TCRdb gives after re-calling the 5' RACE reads. The clone table shows roughly 390,000 distinct CDR3 sequences, with the ten largest holding roughly 10%. Sequences were obtained from blood T cells: a sorted CD56 or NKG2C T cell subset, CD4+ or CD8+ T cells, or bulk PBMC T cells (not recorded which). The receptors derive from a woman between 50 and 59 years old in good health. CDR3s include the opening cysteine and the closing phenylalanine or tryptophan.

v_gene,j_gene,CDR3aa
TRBV10-2,TRBJ2-5,CASSEDYKETQYF
TRBV3-1,TRBJ2-1,CASSPPGLAGGPGYNEQFF
TRBV5-1,TRBJ1-6,CASSSGTADNSPLHF
TRBV9,TRBJ2-1,CASSVVGGRASEQFF
TRBV27,TRBJ2-7,CASSMTAYEQYF
TRBV5-5,TRBJ2-3,CASSSPGPREDTQYF
TRBV4-1,TRBJ2-3,CASSQLAGGVDTQYF
TRBV6-2/TRBV6-3,TRBJ2-1,CASSYSWWNEQFF
TRBV4-1,TRBJ2-1,CASSQEGLAAFTQEDNEQFF
TRBV5-1,TRBJ2-1,CASSPWGTSSTNEQFF
TRBV9,TRBJ1-2,CASSVATGGADSTGYTF
TRBV19,TRBJ2-5,CASRRDRAQETQYF
TRBV4-1,TRBJ2-5,CASSHLQGQETQYF
TRBV12-3/TRBV12-4,TRBJ2-2,CAGTSLNTGELFF
TRBV6-1,TRBJ2-1,CASSEVGLVSYNEQFF
TRBV7-9,TRBJ1-3,CASSHLGTSQHSGNTIYF
TRBV4-1,TRBJ2-5,CASSQVAAGGETQYF
TRBV9,TRBJ1-2,CASSATGTGYGYTF
TRBV20-1,TRBJ2-7,CSARTPLSYEQYF
TRBV5-6,TRBJ1-2,CASSFRDRLFTYGYTF
TRBV29-1,TRBJ2-7,CSVGGQTFYEQYF
TRBV9,TRBJ2-7,CASSVQGLAVDEQYF
TRBV20-1,TRBJ1-1,CSAVPWNTEAFF
TRBV19,TRBJ2-7,CASSAQPLLSYEQYF
TRBV7-2,TRBJ2-7,CASSPVGMEQYF
TRBV7-9,TRBJ2-2,CASSGRTVGELFF
TRBV20-1,TRBJ1-2,CSAPGRDNYGYTF
TRBV12-3/TRBV12-4,TRBJ1-1,CASSFQIGAEAFF
TRBV29-1,TRBJ2-1,CSGGVAGISGDEQFF
TRBV19,TRBJ2-7,CASSRLAGPLYEQYF
TRBV4-2,TRBJ2-1,CASSQGGAGAGGSGNEQFF
TRBV11-2,TRBJ2-4,CASKKPKGLAKNIQYF
TRBV29-1,TRBJ1-1,CSVEQQMNTEAFF
TRBV12-3/TRBV12-4,TRBJ2-2,CASRVTGTGGAGELFF
TRBV6-5,TRBJ2-3,CASSPPGGASGRFGTDTQYF
TRBV10-3,TRBJ2-7,CAISESAQRGEQYF
TRBV6-1,TRBJ1-5,CASSRTGIQPQHF
TRBV7-2,TRBJ2-2,CASGRGQEGTGELFF
TRBV7-9,TRBJ2-3,CASRAAQTTDTQYF
TRBV12-3/TRBV12-4,TRBJ2-5,CASSLSGRAETQYF